Listed below are T cell receptor beta chains from one sample, sequenced in a study of vaccination and CD4 T cells after COVID-19. TCRdb analysed the PCR reads with MiXCR anew, one entry per CDR3 protein. This table has roughly 15,000 distinct CDR3 sequences, over 60% appearing once. The antigens for these receptors are not known. Specimen: CD4+ T cells from blood, cultured in vitro. The receptors stem from a human donor who had recovered from COVID-19. CDR3s include the opening cysteine and the closing phenylalanine or tryptophan.

TRBJ1-6 | TRBV9 | CASSVADYNSPLHF
TRBJ2-1 | TRBV28 | CASRGYNEQFF
TRBJ2-7 | TRBV5-1 | CASSSGTGMYEQYF
TRBJ1-2 | TRBV6-1 | CASTRAGGYYGYTF
TRBJ2-5 | TRBV24-1 | CATSDLATSPGGQYF
TRBJ2-1 | TRBV20-1 | CSAGDFGTSGSYNEQFF
TRBJ1-2 | TRBV11-2 | CASSLRGRYGYTF
TRBJ1-1 | TRBV20-1 | CSAPSIAGRTEAFF
TRBJ1-5 | TRBV20-1 | CSAGDTREFQPQHF
TRBJ2-7 | TRBV27 | CASSFVAAGAHEQYF
TRBJ2-3 | TRBV20-1 | CSAPDFSGTAPTDTQYF
TRBJ1-4 | TRBV28 | CASKPPGGGEKLFF
TRBJ1-1 | TRBV7-3 | CASSPQGVNTEAFF
TRBJ1-5 | TRBV18 | CASSGGRASQPQHF
TRBJ2-6 | TRBV2 | CASTWDGHSGANVLTF
TRBJ2-5 | TRBV20-1 | CSARDLGAAAETQYF
TRBJ2-2 | TRBV25-1 | CASSEFETRGTGELFF
TRBJ2-7 | TRBV7-9 | CASAGQGAYEQYF
TRBJ2-5 | TRBV7-2 | CASSLAVLQETQYF
TRBJ1-6 | TRBV19 | CASSVYGTGNSPLHF
TRBJ2-1 | TRBV5-8 | CASSYSYSYNEQFF
TRBJ1-1 | TRBV25-1 | CASSEGRYDTEAFF
TRBJ1-5 | TRBV20-1 | CSARVGTGIYQPQHF
TRBJ2-1 | TRBV5-1 | CASSLGGEGGEQFF
TRBJ2-1 | TRBV2 | CASSVGISSYNEQFF
TRBJ1-1 | TRBV18 | CASSPRRGDEAFF
TRBJ1-5 | TRBV6-1 | CASSQTNQPQHF
TRBJ1-1 | TRBV6-5 | CASSYRVGRNAEAFF
TRBJ1-1 | TRBV7-3 | CASSLSGVNTEAFF
TRBJ1-2 | TRBV5-6 | CASSFAQGNYGYTF
TRBJ2-4 | TRBV12-3/TRBV12-4 | CASSWRNGIQYF
TRBJ2-7 | TRBV15 | CATSRGTGASYEQYF
TRBJ1-2 | TRBV12-3/TRBV12-4 | CASTTGAEGYTF
TRBJ2-1 | TRBV6-1 | CASSPLAGSYNEQFF
TRBJ2-3 | TRBV7-2 | CASSSPSGLAGVVGTDTQYF
TRBJ1-5 | TRBV6-1 | CASSRNSGADQPQHF
TRBJ1-2 | TRBV20-1 | CSARALGQSYYGYTF
TRBJ2-2 | TRBV27 | CASSLRGGGTGELFF
TRBJ1-1 | TRBV7-3 | CASSAGTGGPMNTEAFF
TRBJ2-1 | TRBV28 | CASRLTGGRNEQFF
TRBJ1-1 | TRBV19 | CASSIVQGSEAFF
TRBJ2-7 | TRBV10-3 | CAAATSGNSYEQYF
TRBJ1-2 | TRBV6-2/TRBV6-3 | CASSPDRPNYGYTF
TRBJ1-2 | TRBV19 | CASSIFQADYGYTF
TRBJ1-1 | TRBV15 | CATSPSWGRDLGAFF
TRBJ1-5 | TRBV28 | CASSLGQGINQPQHF
TRBJ2-1 | TRBV20-1 | CSAEAGTSFSEQFF
TRBJ2-2 | TRBV7-3 | CASSPQGPGAGELFF
TRBJ2-4 | TRBV30 | CAWSATGFWNIQYF
TRBJ1-1 | TRBV27 | CASSPQQGSRTEAFF
TRBJ2-5 | TRBV5-5 | CASSLAAAHSYQETQYF